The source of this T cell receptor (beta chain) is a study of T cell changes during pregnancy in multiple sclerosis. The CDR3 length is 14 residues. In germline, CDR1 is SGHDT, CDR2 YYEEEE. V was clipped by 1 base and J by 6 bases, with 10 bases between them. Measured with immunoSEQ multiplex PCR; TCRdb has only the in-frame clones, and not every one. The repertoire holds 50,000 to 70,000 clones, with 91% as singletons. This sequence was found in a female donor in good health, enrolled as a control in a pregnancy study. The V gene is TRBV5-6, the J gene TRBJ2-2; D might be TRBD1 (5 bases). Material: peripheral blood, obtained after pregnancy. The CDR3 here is CASSLPGYAGELFF. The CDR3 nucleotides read TGTGCCAGCAGCTTGCCAGGGTACGCCGGGGAGCTGTTTTTT.